This T cell receptor beta chain was documented in a study of blood T cell repertoires in COVID-19. The CDR3 is made up of 13 amino acids. Germline assignment: CDR1 MNHNY and CDR2 SVGAGI (reference sequence). V was trimmed by 5 bases and J by 4 bases, leaving 8 bases between them. Here immunoSEQ multiplex PCR was the method, and the copy in TCRdb shows in-frame clones only, minus some. The sample lists approximately 190,000 clones; 84% were seen once. The TCR sequence derives from a woman in her 70s with active or convalescent COVID-19. Sequenced sample: peripheral blood. The chain is built from TRBV6-6 and TRBJ2-2; D is ambiguous. CDR3: CASSGLVTGELFF. The CDR3 DNA is TGTGCCAGCAGTGGCCTAGTCACCGGGGAGCTGTTTTTT.